This TCR beta chain came from a study of blood T cell repertoires in COVID-19. Repertoires were generated with immunoSEQ multiplex PCR, while TCRdb's copy carries only in-frame clones and drops some. The table shows tens of thousands of clones, with roughly 80% occurring only once. The ends lost 3 bases at V and 1 base at J; junction bases unmatched: 9. Germline V CDR1 and CDR2: SGHRS, YFSETQ. The CDR3 has 16 amino acids. The sequencing sample was made of peripheral blood. This TCR was recovered from a woman aged 60-75 years with acute or convalescent COVID-19. The rearrangement joins TRBV5-1 to TRBJ2-7; 8 bases align to TRBD1. The CDR3 nucleotides read TGCGCCAGCAGCTGGCTTGGCGGACAGGGATCCTACGAGCAGTACTTC. It translates to CASSWLGGQGSYEQYF. The entire variable domain, with the rest obtained from reference TRBV5-1 and TRBJ2-7, is as follows: KAGVTQTPRYLIKTRGQQVTLSCSPISGHRSVSWYQQTPGQGLQFLFEYFSETQRNKGNFPGRFSGRQFSNSRSEMNVSTLELGDSALYLCASSWLGGQGSYEQYFGPGTRLTVT.